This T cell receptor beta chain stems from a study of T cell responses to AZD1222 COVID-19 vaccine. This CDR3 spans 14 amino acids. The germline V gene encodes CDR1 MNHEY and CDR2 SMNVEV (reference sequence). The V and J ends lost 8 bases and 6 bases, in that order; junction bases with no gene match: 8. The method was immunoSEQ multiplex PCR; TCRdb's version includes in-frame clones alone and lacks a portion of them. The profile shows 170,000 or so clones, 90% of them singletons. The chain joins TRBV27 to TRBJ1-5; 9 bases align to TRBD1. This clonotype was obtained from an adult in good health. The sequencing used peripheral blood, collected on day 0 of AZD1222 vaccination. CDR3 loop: CASGGQGRGQPQHF. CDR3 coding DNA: TGTGCCAGCGGCGGACAGGGGAGAGGTCAGCCCCAGCATTTT.